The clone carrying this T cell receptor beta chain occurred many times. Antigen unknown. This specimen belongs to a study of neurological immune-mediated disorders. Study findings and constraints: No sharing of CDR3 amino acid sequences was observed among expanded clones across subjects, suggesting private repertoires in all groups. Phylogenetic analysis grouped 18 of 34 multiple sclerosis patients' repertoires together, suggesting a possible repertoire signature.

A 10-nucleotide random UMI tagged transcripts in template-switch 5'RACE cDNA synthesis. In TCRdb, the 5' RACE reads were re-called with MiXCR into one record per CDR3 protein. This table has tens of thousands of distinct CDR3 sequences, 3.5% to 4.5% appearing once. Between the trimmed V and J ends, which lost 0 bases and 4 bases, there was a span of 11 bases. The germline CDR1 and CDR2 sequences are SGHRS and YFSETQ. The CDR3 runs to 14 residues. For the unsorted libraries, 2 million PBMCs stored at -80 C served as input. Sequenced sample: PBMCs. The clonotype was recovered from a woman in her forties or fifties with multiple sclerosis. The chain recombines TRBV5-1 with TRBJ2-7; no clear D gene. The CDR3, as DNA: TGCGCCAGCAGCTTGGGGAGTAGTGGGTACGAGCAGTACTTC. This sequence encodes CASSLGSSGYEQYF.